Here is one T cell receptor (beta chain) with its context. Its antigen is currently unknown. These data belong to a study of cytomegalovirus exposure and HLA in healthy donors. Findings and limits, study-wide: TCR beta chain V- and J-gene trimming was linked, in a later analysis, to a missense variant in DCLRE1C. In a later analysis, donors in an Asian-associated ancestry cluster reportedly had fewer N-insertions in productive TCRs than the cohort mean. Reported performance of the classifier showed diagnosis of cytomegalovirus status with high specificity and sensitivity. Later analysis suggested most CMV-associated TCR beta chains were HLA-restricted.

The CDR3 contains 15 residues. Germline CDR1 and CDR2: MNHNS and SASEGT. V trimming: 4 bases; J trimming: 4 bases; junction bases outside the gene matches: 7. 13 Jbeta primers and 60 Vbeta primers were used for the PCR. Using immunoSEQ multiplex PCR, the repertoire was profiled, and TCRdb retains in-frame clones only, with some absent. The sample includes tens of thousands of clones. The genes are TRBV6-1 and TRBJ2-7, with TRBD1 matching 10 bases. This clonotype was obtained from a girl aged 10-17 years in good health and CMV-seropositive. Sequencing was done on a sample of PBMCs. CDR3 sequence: CASSGRQGARYEQYF. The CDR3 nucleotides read TGTGCCAGCAGTGGTCGACAGGGGGCCCGGTACGAGCAGTACTTC.